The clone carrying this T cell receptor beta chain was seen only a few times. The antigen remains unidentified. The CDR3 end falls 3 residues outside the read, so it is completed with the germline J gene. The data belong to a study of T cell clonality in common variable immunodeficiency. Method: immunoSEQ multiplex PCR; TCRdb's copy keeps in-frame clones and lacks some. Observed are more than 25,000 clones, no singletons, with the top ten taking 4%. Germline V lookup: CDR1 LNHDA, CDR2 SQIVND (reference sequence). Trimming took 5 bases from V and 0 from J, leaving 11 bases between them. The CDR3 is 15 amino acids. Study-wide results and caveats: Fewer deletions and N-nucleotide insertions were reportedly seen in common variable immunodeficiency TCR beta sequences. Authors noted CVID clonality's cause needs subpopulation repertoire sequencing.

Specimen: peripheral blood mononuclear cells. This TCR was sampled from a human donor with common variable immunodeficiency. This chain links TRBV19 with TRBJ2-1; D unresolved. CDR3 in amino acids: CASSSTIRSYNEQFF. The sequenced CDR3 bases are TGTGCCAGTAGTTCCACTATACGCTCCTACAATGAG.